These T cell receptor beta chains were read from a single sample in a study of PD-L1 blockade in urothelial cancer. Sequencing was performed with immunoSEQ multiplex PCR; in TCRdb, only in-frame clones are kept and a portion is missing. In the table there are fewer than 60,000 clones, around 86% of which are singletons. The specimen was PBMCs, collected around atezolizumab (anti-PD-L1) treatment. Receptors originate from a man between 65 and 85 years old with urothelial cancer. Each CDR3 is given with its conserved first and last residue. Fields, in order: J gene, D gene, V gene, clone size, CDR3 protein, CDR3 DNA. A D gene is named only where the DNA matches it firmly. Size tells how often a clone was seen (once, few, many) or the class of an expanded clone, and some rows leave it out.

j_gene: TRBJ2-3; d_gene: TRBD2; v_gene: TRBV28; abundance: .; CDR3aa: CASTGLAGTGDTQYF; CDR3nt: TGTGCCAGCACGGGCTTAGCGGGAACAGGAGATACGCAGTATTTT
j_gene: TRBJ1-5; d_gene: TRBD1; v_gene: TRBV6-1; abundance: .; CDR3aa: CASRPGQGADQPQHF; CDR3nt: TGTGCCAGCAGACCTGGACAGGGGGCGGATCAGCCCCAGCATTTT
j_gene: TRBJ1-2; d_gene: .; v_gene: TRBV11-2; abundance: once; CDR3aa: CASSPTGLAYGYTF; CDR3nt: TGTGCCAGCAGCCCTACAGGGTTGGCCTATGGCTACACCTTC
j_gene: TRBJ2-2; d_gene: .; v_gene: TRBV7-9; abundance: .; CDR3aa: CASTGGNTGELFF; CDR3nt: TGTGCCAGCACCGGGGGGAACACCGGGGAGCTGTTTTTT
j_gene: TRBJ2-3; d_gene: .; v_gene: TRBV6-5; abundance: .; CDR3aa: CASSPSGVYRRYAYF; CDR3nt: TGTGCCAGCAGTCCCTCGGGGGTTTATCGCAGATACGCGTATTTT
j_gene: TRBJ2-5; d_gene: .; v_gene: TRBV7-9; abundance: .; CDR3aa: CASTGGYQETQYF; CDR3nt: TGTGCCAGCACTGGAGGGTACCAAGAGACCCAGTACTTC
j_gene: TRBJ2-7; d_gene: TRBD2; v_gene: TRBV25-1; abundance: .; CDR3aa: CASRPGTTYEQYF; CDR3nt: TGTGCCAGCAGGCCCGGGACTACCTACGAGCAGTACTTC
j_gene: TRBJ2-1; d_gene: TRBD2; v_gene: TRBV5-4; abundance: .; CDR3aa: CASSLLGGNEQFF; CDR3nt: TGTGCCAGCAGCTTGTTGGGGGGGAATGAGCAGTTCTTC
j_gene: TRBJ1-2; d_gene: .; v_gene: TRBV27; abundance: .; CDR3aa: CASSYPGGNGYTF; CDR3nt: TGTGCCAGCAGTTACCCGGGGGGGAACGGCTACACCTTC
j_gene: TRBJ1-2; d_gene: .; v_gene: TRBV7-2; abundance: .; CDR3aa: CASSPTENYGYTF; CDR3nt: TGTGCCAGCAGTCCTACAGAAAACTATGGCTACACCTTC
j_gene: TRBJ2-7; d_gene: .; v_gene: TRBV6-6; abundance: .; CDR3aa: CASSSRLVSRSEQYF; CDR3nt: TGTGCCAGCAGTTCCCGACTAGTAAGTCGCAGCGAGCAGTACTTC
j_gene: TRBJ2-5; d_gene: TRBD1; v_gene: TRBV6-1; abundance: few; CDR3aa: CASNRLGQGEETQYF; CDR3nt: TGTGCCAGCAACCGCCTCGGACAGGGGGAAGAGACCCAGTACTTC
j_gene: TRBJ1-2; d_gene: TRBD1; v_gene: TRBV28; abundance: few; CDR3aa: CASTSGQNYGYTF; CDR3nt: TGTGCCAGCACCTCGGGACAGAACTATGGCTACACCTTC
j_gene: TRBJ2-1; d_gene: TRBD2; v_gene: TRBV18; abundance: .; CDR3aa: CASSLTSVLANEQFF; CDR3nt: TGTGCCAGCTCACTCACTAGCGTTTTGGCCAATGAGCAGTTCTTC
j_gene: TRBJ2-7; d_gene: TRBD2; v_gene: TRBV7-9; abundance: .; CDR3aa: CASSLMLAGLWEQYF; CDR3nt: TGTGCCAGCAGCTTAATGCTAGCGGGTTTGTGGGAGCAGTACTTC
j_gene: TRBJ2-7; d_gene: .; v_gene: TRBV6-5; abundance: .; CDR3aa: CASSYEGLGNYEQYF; CDR3nt: TGTGCCAGCAGTTACGAGGGACTCGGGAACTACGAGCAGTACTTC
j_gene: TRBJ1-1; d_gene: TRBD1; v_gene: TRBV12-5; abundance: .; CDR3aa: CAKPDRTMNTEAFF; CDR3nt: TGTGCTAAACCGGACAGGACCATGAACACTGAAGCTTTCTTT
j_gene: TRBJ1-2; d_gene: TRBD1; v_gene: TRBV9; abundance: .; CDR3aa: CASSASGTASYGYTF; CDR3nt: TGTGCCAGCAGCGCCTCCGGGACAGCCAGTTATGGCTACACCTTC
j_gene: TRBJ2-1; d_gene: .; v_gene: TRBV5-1; abundance: few; CDR3aa: CASSLEGRASYNEQFF; CDR3nt: TGCGCCAGCAGCTTGGAGGGGCGCGCCTCCTACAATGAGCAGTTCTTC
j_gene: TRBJ1-2; d_gene: .; v_gene: TRBV30; abundance: .; CDR3aa: CAWSTTGSYGYTF; CDR3nt: TGTGCCTGGAGTACAACAGGGTCCTATGGCTACACCTTC
j_gene: TRBJ2-7; d_gene: TRBD1; v_gene: TRBV9; abundance: .; CDR3aa: CASSSGQGTNEQYF; CDR3nt: TGTGCCAGCAGCTCGGGACAGGGGACCAACGAGCAGTACTTC
j_gene: TRBJ2-7; d_gene: .; v_gene: TRBV9; abundance: .; CDR3aa: CASSVDPIGAHEQYF; CDR3nt: TGTGCCAGCAGCGTAGACCCGATAGGGGCCCACGAGCAGTACTTC
j_gene: TRBJ2-5; d_gene: TRBD1; v_gene: TRBV28; abundance: once; CDR3aa: CASRATGWGLKTQYF; CDR3nt: TGTGCCAGCAGAGCGACAGGGTGGGGGCTAAAGACCCAGTACTTC
j_gene: TRBJ2-1; d_gene: TRBD2; v_gene: TRBV29-1; abundance: once; CDR3aa: CSVASGSNEEQFF; CDR3nt: TGCAGCGTAGCCAGCGGGAGTAATGAAGAGCAGTTCTTC
j_gene: TRBJ2-6; d_gene: .; v_gene: TRBV19; abundance: .; CDR3aa: CASSIGQFGANVLTF; CDR3nt: TGTGCCAGTAGTATAGGACAATTTGGGGCCAACGTCCTGACTTTC
j_gene: TRBJ2-4; d_gene: .; v_gene: TRBV11-2; abundance: .; CDR3aa: CASRRLGLAKNIQYF; CDR3nt: TGTGCCAGCCGCCGATTGGGGCTAGCCAAAAACATTCAGTACTTC
j_gene: TRBJ2-1; d_gene: TRBD2; v_gene: TRBV28; abundance: .; CDR3aa: CASSGAGVSYNEQFF; CDR3nt: TGTGCCAGCAGCGGAGCGGGGGTTTCCTACAATGAGCAGTTCTTC
j_gene: TRBJ1-1; d_gene: .; v_gene: TRBV5-5; abundance: .; CDR3aa: CASSQTQTGSEAFF; CDR3nt: TGTGCCAGCAGCCAAACGCAGACAGGTAGTGAAGCTTTCTTT
j_gene: TRBJ1-1; d_gene: TRBD1; v_gene: TRBV19; abundance: .; CDR3aa: CASKGTGTVNTEAFF; CDR3nt: TGTGCCAGTAAAGGGACAGGGACGGTGAACACTGAAGCTTTCTTT
j_gene: TRBJ2-7; d_gene: TRBD1; v_gene: TRBV4-2; abundance: many; CDR3aa: CASSQDQGTGSYEQYF; CDR3nt: TGTGCCAGCAGCCAAGATCAGGGGACAGGGAGCTACGAGCAGTACTTC
j_gene: TRBJ2-6; d_gene: .; v_gene: TRBV30; abundance: .; CDR3aa: CAWSMEAGGPGANVLTF; CDR3nt: TGTGCCTGGAGTATGGAGGCAGGGGGGCCTGGGGCCAACGTCCTGACTTTC
j_gene: TRBJ2-2; d_gene: TRBD2; v_gene: TRBV7-6; abundance: .; CDR3aa: CASSPGGTSGRYTGELFF; CDR3nt: TGTGCCAGCAGCCCTGGGGGGACTAGCGGGAGATATACCGGGGAGCTGTTTTTT
j_gene: TRBJ2-2; d_gene: .; v_gene: TRBV2; abundance: .; CDR3aa: CASNREMGGELFF; CDR3nt: TGTGCCAGCAATCGGGAAATGGGCGGGGAGCTGTTTTTT
j_gene: TRBJ2-5; d_gene: .; v_gene: TRBV28; abundance: .; CDR3aa: CASSPQGTEETQYF; CDR3nt: TGTGCCAGCAGTCCACAGGGTACCGAGGAGACCCAGTACTTC
j_gene: TRBJ2-5; d_gene: TRBD1; v_gene: TRBV19; abundance: .; CDR3aa: CASSIDGRTGVLETQYF; CDR3nt: TGTGCCAGTAGTATAGATGGGAGGACAGGGGTCTTGGAGACCCAGTACTTC
j_gene: TRBJ1-6; d_gene: .; v_gene: TRBV6-1; abundance: .; CDR3aa: CASREGIEDNSPLHF; CDR3nt: TGTGCCAGCAGGGAGGGAATAGAGGATAATTCACCCCTCCACTTT
j_gene: TRBJ1-1; d_gene: .; v_gene: TRBV5-1; abundance: .; CDR3aa: CASSLLGPWGTEAFF; CDR3nt: TGCGCCAGCAGCTTGTTGGGGCCATGGGGCACTGAAGCTTTCTTT
j_gene: TRBJ2-1; d_gene: .; v_gene: TRBV5-1; abundance: .; CDR3aa: CASSLWASDSYNEQFF; CDR3nt: TGCGCCAGCAGCTTATGGGCTAGCGACTCCTACAATGAGCAGTTCTTC
j_gene: TRBJ2-6; d_gene: TRBD2; v_gene: TRBV10-3; abundance: .; CDR3aa: CAISDGLAGISGANVLTF; CDR3nt: TGTGCCATCAGTGATGGACTAGCGGGGATCTCTGGGGCCAACGTCCTGACTTTC
j_gene: TRBJ2-1; d_gene: .; v_gene: TRBV10-3; abundance: .; CDR3aa: CAITRADNNEQFF; CDR3nt: TGTGCCATCACCCGAGCGGATAACAATGAGCAGTTCTTC
j_gene: TRBJ2-1; d_gene: TRBD2; v_gene: TRBV7-9; abundance: few; CDR3aa: CASSRTSGGVYNEQFF; CDR3nt: TGTGCCAGCAGTAGGACTAGCGGGGGCGTTTACAATGAGCAGTTCTTC
j_gene: TRBJ2-3; d_gene: TRBD2; v_gene: TRBV27; abundance: .; CDR3aa: CASSLAGLAYTDTQYF; CDR3nt: TGTGCCAGCAGTTTAGCGGGACTAGCATACACAGATACGCAGTATTTT
j_gene: TRBJ1-2; d_gene: .; v_gene: TRBV7-8; abundance: .; CDR3aa: CASSLGQVVF; CDR3nt: TGTGCCAGCAGCTTAGGACAGGTCGTATTC
j_gene: TRBJ2-6; d_gene: TRBD1; v_gene: TRBV28; abundance: .; CDR3aa: CASSNRLGTGLSGANVLTF; CDR3nt: TGTGCCAGCAGTAATCGCCTTGGGACAGGGCTCTCTGGGGCCAACGTCCTGACTTTC
j_gene: TRBJ2-1; d_gene: .; v_gene: TRBV21-1; abundance: .; CDR3aa: CASSIEPAESYNEQFF; CDR3nt: TGTGCCAGCAGCATTGAGCCAGCGGAGTCCTACAATGAGCAGTTCTTC
j_gene: TRBJ1-2; d_gene: .; v_gene: TRBV9; abundance: once; CDR3aa: CASSVEPRGRYGYTF; CDR3nt: TGTGCCAGCAGCGTAGAGCCCAGGGGTCGATATGGCTACACCTTC
j_gene: TRBJ1-1; d_gene: TRBD1; v_gene: TRBV11-2; abundance: .; CDR3aa: CASSTRQGTNTEAFF; CDR3nt: TGTGCCAGCAGCACCCGACAGGGGACGAACACTGAAGCTTTCTTT
j_gene: TRBJ2-7; d_gene: TRBD2; v_gene: TRBV6-6; abundance: .; CDR3aa: CASASGSSPYEQYF; CDR3nt: TGTGCCAGCGCTAGCGGATCCTCCCCCTACGAGCAGTACTTC
j_gene: TRBJ1-1; d_gene: .; v_gene: TRBV30; abundance: few; CDR3aa: CAWRRDTEAFF; CDR3nt: TGTGCCTGGAGGAGGGACACTGAAGCTTTCTTT
j_gene: TRBJ2-1; d_gene: .; v_gene: TRBV21-1; abundance: .; CDR3aa: CASSKEGVSYNEQFF; CDR3nt: TGTGCCAGCAGCAAAGAAGGGGTCTCCTACAATGAGCAGTTCTTC
j_gene: TRBJ2-1; d_gene: TRBD1; v_gene: TRBV19; abundance: .; CDR3aa: CASSTGQGAYNEQFF; CDR3nt: TGTGCCAGTAGCACGGGACAGGGGGCTTACAATGAGCAGTTCTTC